These T cell receptor beta chains were read from a single sample in a study of CD8+CD57+ T cells in acquired aplastic anemia. TCRdb re-called the reads through MiXCR, storing one row per CDR3 protein. Of some 150,000 distinct CDR3 sequences in the sample, roughly 49% are singletons; the top ten hold about 12%. The sequencing input was sorted CD4+, CD8+, or CD8+CD57+ T cells (not recorded which) from PBMCs. These receptors all stem from a human donor with aplastic anemia. The conserved cysteine and the conserved F or W are not part of the CDR3 here. A D gene is named only where the DNA matches it firmly.

j_gene | len | v_gene | d_gene | CDR3aa
TRBJ1-1 | 11 | TRBV7-6 | NA | ASSSWGGTEAF
TRBJ2-7 | 12 | TRBV19 | TRBD2 | ATKVRSGNHEQY
TRBJ2-3 | 8 | TRBV12-5 | NA | ASGPATQY
TRBJ2-5 | 15 | TRBV6-1 | TRBD1 | ASKSRDRAKSVETQY
TRBJ1-3 | 12 | TRBV2 | TRBD1 | ASSEGTGVDAIY
TRBJ1-3 | 14 | TRBV9 | NA | ASSGGTGTSGNTIY
TRBJ1-1 | 12 | TRBV6-5 | NA | ASSYSQRNTEAF
TRBJ2-2 | 12 | TRBV5-1 | NA | ASSLLGRRRELF
TRBJ1-5 | 14 | TRBV24-1 | NA | ATPQSGARSNQPQH
TRBJ2-3 | 9 | TRBV20-1 | NA | SARFRDTQY
TRBJ2-1 | 11 | TRBV5-4 | NA | ASSLQGGNEQF
TRBJ2-7 | 13 | TRBV7-3 | TRBD2 | ASSSGLAGRDEQY
TRBJ2-2 | 11 | TRBV4-1 | NA | ASSRDPVGELL
TRBJ2-7 | 12 | TRBV6-1 | NA | ASSPGPDRYEQY
TRBJ1-2 | 16 | TRBV29-1 | NA | SVEDRRRVPTPNYGYT
TRBJ2-3 | 13 | TRBV20-1 | NA | SARDPVGRRDTQY
TRBJ1-1 | 12 | TRBV15 | NA | ATRIGGPNTEAF
TRBJ2-7 | 11 | TRBV20-1 | NA | SARDGNPYEQY
TRBJ2-7 | 15 | TRBV29-1 | NA | SVEGRSVRDNSYEQY
TRBJ2-6 | 15 | TRBV29-1 | TRBD1 | SVDQTGTRTGANVLT
TRBJ2-1 | 11 | TRBV24-1 | TRBD2 | ASIGGGLNEQF
TRBJ2-5 | 12 | TRBV20-1 | NA | SARGLGVGETQY
TRBJ2-7 | 11 | TRBV20-1 | NA | SARGVDTYEQY
TRBJ2-7 | 11 | TRBV20-1 | NA | SASGMGSYEQY
TRBJ2-7 | 12 | TRBV10-3 | TRBD2 | AINRLAGAYEQY
TRBJ1-6 | 12 | TRBV19 | TRBD1 | ASSTRQGPSPLH
TRBJ2-1 | 8 | TRBV2 | NA | ASSVGEQF
TRBJ2-7 | 10 | TRBV7-8 | NA | ASQGRGYEQY
TRBJ2-7 | 11 | TRBV20-1 | NA | SARANSDYEQY
TRBJ2-3 | 12 | TRBV20-1 | TRBD2 | SAGTSARTDTQY
TRBJ1-2 | 13 | TRBV19 | NA | ASRTVRQGDYGYT
TRBJ2-7 | 15 | TRBV11-1 | TRBD2 | ASSSSPGLAASYEQY
TRBJ1-2 | 11 | TRBV27 | NA | ASRLGQSYGYT
TRBJ1-2 | 14 | TRBV24-1 | NA | ATSDPTSEAGYGYT
TRBJ1-2 | 12 | TRBV5-5 | NA | ASKPTGGDYGYT
TRBJ1-2 | 12 | TRBV25-1 | TRBD1 | ASSPDRSNYGYT
TRBJ2-7 | 11 | TRBV6-5 | NA | ASSYAAGVEQY
TRBJ2-1 | 11 | TRBV7-8 | TRBD2 | ASGLAYYNEQF
TRBJ1-6 | 9 | TRBV30 | NA | AWSEDSPLH
TRBJ1-6 | 12 | TRBV20-1 | NA | SARGVGVGSPLH
TRBJ2-7 | 13 | TRBV7-9 | NA | ASSWDGSSSYEQY
TRBJ2-3 | 11 | TRBV7-3 | NA | ASSWGQADTQY
TRBJ2-5 | 11 | TRBV7-2 | NA | ASQGSDQETQY
TRBJ1-1 | 10 | TRBV7-6 | NA | ASSRDVSEAF
TRBJ2-1 | 11 | TRBV20-1 | TRBD2 | SARRRGGNEQF
TRBJ2-1 | 17 | TRBV14 | TRBD1 | ASSQDRGPGTGVDNEQF
TRBJ1-2 | 11 | TRBV6-5 | NA | ASSLDGSRGYT
TRBJ1-1 | 16 | TRBV7-8 | NA | ASSRYGGGPAVNTEAF
TRBJ1-1 | 13 | TRBV7-8 | NA | ASSLRTELNTEAF
TRBJ1-2 | 11 | TRBV29-1 | NA | SVLTSGANGYT
TRBJ2-1 | 14 | TRBV7-6 | NA | ASSLLGDRSYNEQF
TRBJ2-7 | 12 | TRBV9 | NA | ASSPTGVTYEQY
TRBJ2-1 | 11 | TRBV7-9 | NA | ASSLRAGNEQF